Each of the 26 T cell receptor beta chains below was sequenced from the same sample in a study of post-analysis software for immune sequencing data. General study points: With TRBV5-6, TRBV5-1 and TRBV20-1 included, about 5 TRBV segments were more frequent in patients than in controls.

What these receptors recognize is not known. Researchers reported that TCR beta cDNA libraries carried unique molecular identifiers. TCRdb re-called the PCR reads through MiXCR, storing one row per CDR3 protein. Counted here are around 770,000 distinct CDR3 sequences, 40% to 55% occurring once; the ten biggest clones make up roughly 5%. The sample was blood. These receptors originate from a girl aged 5 to 17 with multiple sclerosis.

The V gene is TRBV4-3, the J gene TRBJ2-3; 7 nucleotides agree with TRBD2. The CDR3 covers 16 residues. Trimming took 0 bases from V and 2 from J; bases not matched to a gene: 5. CDR1 and CDR2 (germline): LGHNA, YSLEER. The CDR3 reads CASSQDLGTTTDTQYF. CDR3 DNA: TGCGCCAGCAGCCAAGATTTGGGGACTACCACAGATACGCAGTATTTT.

The V and J genes are TRBV10-1 and TRBJ2-7, with TRBD2 matching 9 bases. Trimming cost V 4 bases and J 4 bases; bases outside gene matches: 5. The CDR3 is 14 amino acids. Germline V CDR1 and CDR2: WNHNN, SYGVQD (reference sequence). The CDR3: CASSADSGRYEQYF. The CDR3 bases are TGCGCCAGCAGTGCGGATAGCGGGAGATACGAGCAGTACTTC.

This sequence joins TRBV10-3 and TRBJ2-7; D remains unclear. Near its end, the DNA agrees better with TRBJ2-5, so the J call may be wrong. CDR3 length: 13 residues. Germline CDR1 ENHRY, CDR2 SYGVKD. As DNA, the CDR3 is TGTGCCATCAGTGAGGGGTGGGGAGAGACCCAGTACTTC. Protein: CAISEGWGETQYF.

This clonotype was seen just once. The DNA of the CDR3 is TGTGCCAGCAGGGAAAGACAGGGTAGGGCAGATACGCAGTATTTT. Encoded protein: CASRERQGRADTQYF. The chain is built from TRBV2 and TRBJ2-3; 7 bases are shared with TRBD1. V lost 6 bases and J lost 4; bases outside the gene matches: 10. Germline lookup yields CDR1 SNHLY and CDR2 FYNNEI. There are 15 residues in the CDR3.

For the CDR3, the DNA is TGTGCCAGCAGCTTAGGATCGTCGGGACTAGCGGGATGGAATGAGCAGTTCTTC. Translating it yields CASSLGSSGLAGWNEQFF. The gene calls are TRBV7-9 and TRBJ2-1; 13 positions match TRBD2. Looked up from germline, CDR1 is SEHNR and CDR2 is FQNEAQ (reference sequence). J was trimmed by 7 bases and V by 1 base; bases with no gene match: 10. The CDR3 covers 18 residues. Complete variable domain (other parts from reference TRBV7-9 and TRBJ2-1): DTGVSQNPRHKITKRGQNVTFRCDPISEHNRLYWYRQTLGQGPEFLTYFQNEAQLEKSRLLSDRFSAERPKGSFSTLEIQRTEQGDSAMYLCASSLGSSGLAGWNEQFFGPGTRLTVL.

The rearrangement uses TRBV9 and TRBJ2-5; 7 bases fit TRBD2. V shed 0 bases, J shed 7 bases, and the junction held 6 bases outside the gene matches. Germline V CDR1 and CDR2: SGDLS, YYNGEE. This CDR3 has 14 residues. CDR3 sequence: CASSVAGGMGTQYF. In DNA form, the CDR3 reads TGTGCCAGCAGCGTAGCGGGAGGAATGGGGACCCAGTACTTC. Supplemented by reference TRBV9 and TRBJ2-5, the full variable domain reads DSGVTQTPKHLITATGQRVTLRCSPRSGDLSVYWYQQSLDQGLQFLIQYYNGEERAKGNILERFSAQQFPDLHSELNLSSLELGDSALYFCASSVAGGMGTQYFGPGTRLLVL.

The CDR3 DNA follows: TGTGCCAGCAGTTTACCTGGAGGGGGTCGTGGCTACACCTTC. Its translation: CASSLPGGGRGYTF. The genes are TRBV27 and TRBJ1-2, with D perhaps TRBD1 (6 bases). CDR1 is MNHEY and CDR2 is SMNVEV in the germline V gene (reference sequence). The V and J ends lost 2 bases and 7 bases respectively, with 14 bases between them. This CDR3 has 14 amino acids.

This clonotype was counted between two and nine times. CDR3 sequence (DNA): TGTGCCAGCAGCTTAGTAGGGCGGTACGAGCAGTACTTC. This gives the protein CASSLVGRYEQYF. This chain uses TRBV7-9 with TRBJ2-7; D not certain. The V end was cut by 1 base, the J end by 4 bases, with 8 bases between. The length of the CDR3 is 13 residues. Germline CDR1 and CDR2: SEHNR and FQNEAQ (reference sequence).

In its sample, this clonotype was seen a few times. V usage is TRBV29-1 and J usage is TRBJ2-3; D might be TRBD2 (5 bases). The length of the CDR3 is 14 residues. Germline V gene data show CDR1 as SQVTM and CDR2 as ANQGSEA. Trimming left V 6 bases short and J 0 bases short, with 13 bases between. CDR3: CSVALGGSTDTQYF. The CDR3 nucleotides are TGCAGCGTCGCCTTAGGCGGGAGCACAGATACGCAGTATTTT.

This clonotype was picked up a small number of times. The chain employs TRBV29-1 and TRBJ2-5; 9 bases are shared with TRBD2. The last part of the DNA fits TRBJ2-7 better; the J call may be wrong. CDR3 length: 14 residues. Germline V gene sequence: CDR1 SQVTM, CDR2 ANQGSEA. CDR3 protein: CSVEDETSGYEQYF. The CDR3 DNA is TGCAGCGTTGAAGATGAGACTAGCGGCTACGAGCAGTACTTC.

This chain links TRBV4-3 with TRBJ2-7; 7 bases fit TRBD1. Germline V gene sequence: CDR1 LGHNA, CDR2 YSLEER. Trimming at V came to 4 bases and at J to 0 bases, leaving 6 bases not matched to a gene. This CDR3 has 15 amino acids. For the CDR3, the DNA is TGCGCCAGCAGCCTAGGACAGGAGAGCTCCTACGAGCAGTACTTC. Encoded protein: CASSLGQESSYEQYF.

V usage is TRBV24-1 and J usage is TRBJ2-3; D gene ambiguous. V lost 5 bases, J lost 6 bases, and 14 bases lay in between. CDR3 length: 14 residues. CDR1 KGHDR and CDR2 SFDVKD come from the germline V gene. The DNA of the CDR3 is TGTGCCACCAGTGCCTTCCCCCCGACGGATACGCAGTATTTT. It is translated as CATSAFPPTDTQYF.

The J gene is TRBJ2-7, the V gene TRBV30; the match to TRBD2 covers 8 bases. Germline lookup yields CDR1 GTSNPN and CDR2 SVGIG (reference sequence). J was trimmed by 5 bases and V by 0 bases; bases with no gene match: 12. The CDR3 extends over 16 amino acids. CDR3 sequence reads: CAWSVGSSGKCHEQYF. DNA for the CDR3: TGTGCCTGGAGTGTGGGTAGTAGCGGGAAATGCCACGAGCAGTACTTC.

CDR3 sequence (DNA): TGCAGCGTTATCTCGGCGGGAGAGCAGTATTTT. As protein: CSVISAGEQYF. The chain has TRBV29-1 and TRBJ2-3; 7 positions agree with TRBD2. Germline V lookup: CDR1 SQVTM, CDR2 ANQGSEA. The CDR3 totals 11 residues. V trimming: 5 bases; J trimming: 11 bases; junction bases outside the gene matches: 7.

This clonotype was seen a few times. The chain combines TRBV6-1 with TRBJ1-2; TRBD1 might be the D (6 bases). Germline loops: CDR1 MNHNS, CDR2 SASEGT. The CDR3 is 13 residues long. Trimming pared 5 bases from V and 5 bases from J, leaving 12 bases between. The CDR3 sequence is CASSQGIPYGYTF. The DNA for the CDR3 is TGTGCCAGCAGTCAGGGGATCCCTTATGGCTACACCTTC.

The chain joins TRBV5-1 to TRBJ1-1; a possible D gene is TRBD1 (6 bases). The CDR3 spans 15 residues. The germline V gene has CDR1 SGHRS and CDR2 YFSETQ. The V end lost 7 bases, the J end lost 0 bases, and 16 bases lay between the germline ends. The CDR3 region is CASSQGSVMNTEAFF. In DNA form, the CDR3 reads TGCGCCAGCTCCCAGGGGTCGGTCATGAACACTGAAGCTTTCTTT.

Comments on this clonotype: One end of the junction varies from germline; a read error may be responsible. This rearrangement joins TRBV28 to TRBJ2-7; D call uncertain. The CDR3 length is 14 residues. Germline V gene sequence: CDR1 MDHEN, CDR2 SYDVKM. The CDR3 nucleotides read TGTGCCGGCAGCCCCACCCTACAAGACGACGAGCAGTACTTC. Its protein product is CAGSPTLQDDEQYF.

The chain employs TRBV3-1 and TRBJ2-1, with a tentative D call TRBD1 (5 bases). The CDR3 is 18 residues long. CDR1 is LGHDT and CDR2 is YNNKEL in the germline V gene (reference sequence). V was cut by 1 base and J by 7 bases, with 23 bases left in between. The CDR3 region is CASSQGIRQGRIENEQFF. In DNA form, the CDR3 reads TGTGCCAGCAGCCAAGGGATTCGGCAGGGAAGGATCGAGAATGAGCAGTTCTTC.

This chain joins TRBV7-8 and TRBJ2-1; 9 bases line up with TRBD2. From germline, CDR1 is SGHVS and CDR2 FQNEAQ. This CDR3 comprises 20 residues. The V segment lost 3 bases and the J segment 6 bases; nucleotides outside the gene matches: 21. For the CDR3, the DNA is TGTGCCAGCAGCTTGCTTCGGGTCCCTAGCGGGAAACAAGTCCTCAATGAGCAGTTCTTC. This encodes CASSLLRVPSGKQVLNEQFF.

CDR3 sequence (DNA): TGTGCCAGCAGCCCCCGCGACCAGACAGGCATAGAATCTGGGGCCAACGTCCTGACTTTC. Translating gives CASSPRDQTGIESGANVLTF. This sequence joins TRBV6-1 and TRBJ2-6; possible D gene TRBD1, 6 bases. V dropped 6 bases and J dropped 1 base, with 25 bases sitting between them. The CDR3 consists of 20 residues. Germline V gene data show CDR1 as MNHNS and CDR2 as SASEGT.

This chain uses TRBV11-2 with TRBJ2-1; D possibly matches TRBD1 or TRBD2 (5 bases each). Per germline, CDR1 SGHAT and CDR2 FQNNGV. Trimming shortened V by 3 bases and J by 5 bases, and 20 bases separated the two germline ends. This CDR3 contains 17 residues. This CDR3 is CASSLGLAPFRNNEQFF. The CDR3, as DNA: TGTGCCAGCAGCTTGGGGCTAGCACCCTTTCGGAACAATGAGCAGTTCTTC.

Only a few counts were recorded for this clonotype. This chain uses TRBV27 with TRBJ1-2, with D tentatively TRBD1 (5 bases). V was clipped by 5 bases and J by 4 bases, with 17 bases between them. The CDR3 covers 15 residues. From germline, CDR1 is MNHEY and CDR2 SMNVEV (reference sequence). CDR3 sequence reads: CASSPSGLAVYGYTF. As DNA, the CDR3 is TGTGCCAGCAGTCCCTCAGGGTTGGCGGTCTATGGCTACACCTTC.

This clonotype was seen a handful of times. Mismatch with germline at one junction end may stem from a read error. The genes are TRBV20-1 and TRBJ2-1; D ambiguous. Per the germline V gene, CDR1 is DFQATT and CDR2 is SNEGSKA (reference sequence). This CDR3 is built from 15 residues. The DNA for the CDR3 is TGCAGTGCGCCCAGCCCAGGAGCCTCCAACAATGAGCAGTTCTTC. Its protein is CSAPSPGASNNEQFF.

This clonotype turned up a few times. The chain is built from TRBV6-5 and TRBJ1-2; TRBD1 matches at 9 bases. This CDR3 spans 15 amino acids. J was trimmed by 3 bases and V by 5 bases; bases with no gene match: 7. The V gene's germline CDR1 is MNHEY and CDR2 SVGAGI. The chain's CDR3 is CASSAPGQGYYGYTF. CDR3 nucleotides: TGTGCCAGCAGTGCTCCCGGACAGGGGTACTATGGCTACACCTTC.

The chain links TRBV24-1 to TRBJ2-1; 14 bases agree with TRBD2. Germline V lookup: CDR1 KGHDR, CDR2 SFDVKD. CDR3 size: 15 residues. With 4 bases clipped from V and 14 bases from J, the junction kept 9 bases outside the gene matches. Written as DNA, the CDR3 is TGTGCCACCAGTGACCCTGGACTAGCGGGAGGTCGGAAGTTCTTC. It yields the protein CATSDPGLAGGRKFF.

In its sample, this clonotype was seen a few times. The chain joins TRBV20-1 to TRBJ2-1; 16 nucleotides agree with TRBD2. Trimming cost V 2 bases and J 8 bases; bases outside gene matches: 9. Germline lookup yields CDR1 DFQATT and CDR2 SNEGSKA (reference sequence). The CDR3 sequence is 17 residues long. The CDR3 DNA reads TGCAGTGCTAGATCCCCGGGACTAGCGGGAGGGCTGCATGAGCAGTTCTTC. It is translated as CSARSPGLAGGLHEQFF.